Below, 4 T cell receptor beta chains from the same sample are listed, as sequenced in a study of T-cell memory formation after mild COVID-19. TCRdb analysed the 5' RACE reads with MiXCR anew, one entry per CDR3 protein. The profile shows 100,000 to 130,000 distinct CDR3 sequences, 14% of them singletons. Sequencing input: PBMCs or a T cell subset sorted from them (not recorded which). The receptor set was obtained from a man between 18 and 35 years old who had mild COVID-19 (a few samples of this study predate the infection). Cell type and time point are not known.

The chain carries TRBV7-9 and TRBJ1-1; 8 positions agree with TRBD1. This CDR3 spans 15 amino acids. V shed 6 bases and J 1 base; nucleotides not matched to a gene: 7. CDR1 and CDR2 from the germline V gene are SEHNR and FQNEAQ (reference sequence). CDR3 loop: CASRALTGGNTEAFF. The DNA of the CDR3 is TGTGCCAGCAGAGCGTTAACAGGGGGGAACACTGAAGCTTTCTTT.

This clonotype was observed a handful of times. The chain has TRBV12-3 or TRBV12-4 and TRBJ1-4; D remains ambiguous. V dropped 6 bases and J dropped 4 bases, with 15 bases sitting between them. The CDR3 consists of 15 residues. CDR3 nucleotides: TGTGCCAGCAGACAATGGGGAAGGGATAATGAAAAACTGTTTTTT. Translation: CASRQWGRDNEKLFF.

This clonotype was recorded a few times. The chain recombines TRBV15 with TRBJ2-3; D perhaps matches TRBD2 (6 bases). CDR1 is LNHNV and CDR2 is YYDKDF in the germline V gene (reference sequence). There are 17 residues in the CDR3. Deletions cut 0 bases from V and 0 bases from J, with 13 bases between. The CDR3 sequence: CATSRDNAGWSTDTQYF. The CDR3 nucleotides read TGTGCCACCAGCAGAGATAATGCGGGGTGGAGCACAGATACGCAGTATTTT. The variable domain in full, with the rest retrieved from reference TRBV15 and TRBJ2-3, is DAMVIQNPRYQVTQFGKPVTLSCSQTLNHNVMYWYQQKSSQAPKLLFHYYDKDFNNEADTPDNFQSRRPNTSFCFLDIRSPGLGDTAMYLCATSRDNAGWSTDTQYFGPGTRLTVL.

This clonotype was counted many times. The chain employs TRBV7-8 and TRBJ1-5; perhaps TRBD1 as D (6 bases). Looked up from germline, CDR1 is SGHVS and CDR2 is FQNEAQ. CDR3 size: 14 residues. Trimming left V 0 bases short and J 9 bases short, with 12 bases between. CDR3 protein: CASSLAGRGWPQHF. DNA of the CDR3: TGTGCCAGCAGCTTAGCGGGCAGGGGATGGCCCCAGCATTTT.